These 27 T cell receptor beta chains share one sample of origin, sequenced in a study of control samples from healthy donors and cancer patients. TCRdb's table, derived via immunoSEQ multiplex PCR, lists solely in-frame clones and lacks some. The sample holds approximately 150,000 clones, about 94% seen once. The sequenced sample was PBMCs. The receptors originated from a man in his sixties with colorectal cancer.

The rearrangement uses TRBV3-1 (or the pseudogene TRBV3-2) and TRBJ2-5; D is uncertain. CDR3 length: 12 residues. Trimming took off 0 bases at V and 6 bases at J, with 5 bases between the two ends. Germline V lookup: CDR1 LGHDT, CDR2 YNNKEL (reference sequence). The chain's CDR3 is CASSQDQKTQYF. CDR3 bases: TGTGCCAGCAGCCAAGATCAAAAGACCCAGTACTTC.

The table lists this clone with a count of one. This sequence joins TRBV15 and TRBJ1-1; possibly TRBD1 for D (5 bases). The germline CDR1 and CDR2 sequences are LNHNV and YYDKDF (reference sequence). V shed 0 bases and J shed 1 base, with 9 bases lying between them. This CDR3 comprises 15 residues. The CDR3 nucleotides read TGTGCCACCAGCAGAGAGCCCGGGGGGAACACTGAAGCTTTCTTT. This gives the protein CATSREPGGNTEAFF.

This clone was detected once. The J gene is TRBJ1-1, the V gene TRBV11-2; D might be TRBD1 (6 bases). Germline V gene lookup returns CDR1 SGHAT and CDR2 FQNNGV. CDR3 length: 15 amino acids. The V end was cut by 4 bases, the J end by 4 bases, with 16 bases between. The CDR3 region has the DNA TGTGCCAGCAGCTGGGGGGGGGCGCTTAGCACTGAAGCTTTCTTT. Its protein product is CASSWGGALSTEAFF. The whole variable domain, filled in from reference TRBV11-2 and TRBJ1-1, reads EAGVAQSPRYKIIEKRQSVAFWCNPISGHATLYWYQQILGQGPKLLIQFQNNGVVDDSQLPKDRFSAERLKGVDSTLKIQPAKLEDSAVYLCASSWGGALSTEAFFGQGTRLTVV.

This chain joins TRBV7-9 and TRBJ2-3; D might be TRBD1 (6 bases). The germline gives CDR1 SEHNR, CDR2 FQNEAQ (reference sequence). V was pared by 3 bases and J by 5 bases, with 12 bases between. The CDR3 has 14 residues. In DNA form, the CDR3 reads TGTGCCAGCAGCTTCCAGGGGCTGGGAGATACGCAGTATTTT. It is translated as CASSFQGLGDTQYF.

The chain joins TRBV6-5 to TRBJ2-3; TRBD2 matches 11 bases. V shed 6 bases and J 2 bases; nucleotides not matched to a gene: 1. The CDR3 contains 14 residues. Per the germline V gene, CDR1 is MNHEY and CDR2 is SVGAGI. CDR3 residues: CASRLAGDTDTQYF. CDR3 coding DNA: TGTGCCAGCAGACTAGCGGGGGACACAGATACGCAGTATTTT.

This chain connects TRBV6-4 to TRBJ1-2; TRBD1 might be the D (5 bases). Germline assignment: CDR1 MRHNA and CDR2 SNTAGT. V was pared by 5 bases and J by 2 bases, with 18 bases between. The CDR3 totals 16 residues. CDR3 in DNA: TGTGCCAGCAGTTTGGAAGCAGGGATCCCAAACTATGGCTACACCTTC. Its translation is CASSLEAGIPNYGYTF.

In nucleotides, the CDR3 is TGTGCCAGCAGCTCAGGACGGGACCAAGAGACCCAGTACTTC. Encoded protein: CASSSGRDQETQYF. The chain couples TRBV5-8 to TRBJ2-5; D is unclear. Germline V gene sequence: CDR1 SGHTS, CDR2 YDEGEE. Trimming took off 3 bases at V and 0 bases at J, with 9 bases between the two ends. The CDR3 length is 14 residues.

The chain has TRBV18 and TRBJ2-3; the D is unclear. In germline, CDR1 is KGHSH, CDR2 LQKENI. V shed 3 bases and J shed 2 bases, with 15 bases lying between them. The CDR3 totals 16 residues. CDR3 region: CASSPSSRLVTDTQYF. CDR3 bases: TGTGCCAGCTCACCCTCCTCGCGTCTGGTCACAGATACGCAGTATTTT.

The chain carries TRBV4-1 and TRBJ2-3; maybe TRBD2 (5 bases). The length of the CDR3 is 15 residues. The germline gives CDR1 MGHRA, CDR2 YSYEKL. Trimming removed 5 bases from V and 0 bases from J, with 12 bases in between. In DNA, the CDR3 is TGCGCCAGCAGCTGGACTGAAACTAGCACAGATACGCAGTATTTT. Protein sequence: CASSWTETSTDTQYF.

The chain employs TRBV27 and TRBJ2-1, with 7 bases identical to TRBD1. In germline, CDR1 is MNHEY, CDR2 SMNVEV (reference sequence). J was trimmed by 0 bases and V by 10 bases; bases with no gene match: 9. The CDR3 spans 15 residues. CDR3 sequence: CATQGESSSYNEQFF. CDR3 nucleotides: TGTGCCACTCAGGGGGAATCGAGCTCCTACAATGAGCAGTTCTTC.

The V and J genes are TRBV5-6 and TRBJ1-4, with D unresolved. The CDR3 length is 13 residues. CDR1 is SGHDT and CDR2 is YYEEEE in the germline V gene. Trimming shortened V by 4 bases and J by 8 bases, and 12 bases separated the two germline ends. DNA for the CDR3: TGTGCCAGCAGCCGACCGACCGAGGAAAAACTGTTTTTT. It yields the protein CASSRPTEEKLFF.

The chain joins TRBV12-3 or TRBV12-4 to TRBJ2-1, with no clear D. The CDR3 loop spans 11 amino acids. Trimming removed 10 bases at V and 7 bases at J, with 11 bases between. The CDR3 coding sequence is TGTGCCACCCAGGTCGATAATGAGCAGTTCTTC. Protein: CATQVDNEQFF.

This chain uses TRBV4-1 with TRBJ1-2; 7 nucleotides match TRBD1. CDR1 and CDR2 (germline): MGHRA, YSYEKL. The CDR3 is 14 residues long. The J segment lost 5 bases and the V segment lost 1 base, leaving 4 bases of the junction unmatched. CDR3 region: CASSQGDRAYGYTF. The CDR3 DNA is TGCGCCAGCAGCCAAGGTGACAGGGCTTATGGCTACACCTTC.

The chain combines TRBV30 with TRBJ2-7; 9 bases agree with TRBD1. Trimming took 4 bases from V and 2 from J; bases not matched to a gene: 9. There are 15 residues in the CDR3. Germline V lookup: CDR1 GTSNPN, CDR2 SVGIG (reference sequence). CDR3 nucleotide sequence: TGTGCCTGGAAGGCGTGGGGGACAGGGACCTACGAGCAGTACTTC. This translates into CAWKAWGTGTYEQYF. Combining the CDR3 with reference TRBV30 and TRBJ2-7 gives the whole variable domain SQTIHQWPATLVQPVGSPLSLECTVEGTSNPNLYWYRQAAGRGLQLLFYSVGIGQISSEVPQNLSASRPQDRQFILSSKKLLLSDSGFYLCAWKAWGTGTYEQYFGPGTRLTVT.

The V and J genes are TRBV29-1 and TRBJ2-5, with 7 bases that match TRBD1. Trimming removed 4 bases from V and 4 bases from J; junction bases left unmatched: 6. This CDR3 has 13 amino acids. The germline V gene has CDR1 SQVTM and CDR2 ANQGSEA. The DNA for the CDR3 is TGCAGCGTTGGGTCCCGGGACAGAGAGACCCAGTACTTC. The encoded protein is CSVGSRDRETQYF.

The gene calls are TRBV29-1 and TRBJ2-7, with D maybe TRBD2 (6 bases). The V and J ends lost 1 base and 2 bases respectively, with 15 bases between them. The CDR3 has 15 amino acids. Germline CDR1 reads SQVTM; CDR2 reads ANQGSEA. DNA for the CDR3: TGCAGCGTTGAAGGGGGGGACGGAACTACCTACGAGCAGTACTTC. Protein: CSVEGGDGTTYEQYF.

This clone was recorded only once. The CDR3 sequence: CASSVAAGGHNEQFF. CDR3 bases: TGTGCCAGCAGCGTAGCAGCGGGGGGACACAATGAGCAGTTCTTC. V and J are TRBV9 and TRBJ2-1; 9 bases agree with TRBD2. J lost 5 bases, V lost 0 bases, and 3 bases had no gene match. CDR3 length: 15 residues. Germline V gene data show CDR1 as SGDLS and CDR2 as YYNGEE.

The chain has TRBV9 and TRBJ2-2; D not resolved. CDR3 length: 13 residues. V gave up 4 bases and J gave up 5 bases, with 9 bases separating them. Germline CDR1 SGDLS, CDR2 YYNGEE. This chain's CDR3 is CASSPRATGELFF. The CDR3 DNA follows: TGTGCCAGCAGCCCCCGCGCAACCGGGGAGCTGTTTTTT.

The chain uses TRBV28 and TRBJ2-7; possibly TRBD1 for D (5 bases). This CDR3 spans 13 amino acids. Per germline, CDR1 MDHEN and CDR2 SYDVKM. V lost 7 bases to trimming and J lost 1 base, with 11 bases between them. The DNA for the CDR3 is TGTGCCAGCAAGCTAGGACAATCCTACGAGCAGTACTTC. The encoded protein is CASKLGQSYEQYF.

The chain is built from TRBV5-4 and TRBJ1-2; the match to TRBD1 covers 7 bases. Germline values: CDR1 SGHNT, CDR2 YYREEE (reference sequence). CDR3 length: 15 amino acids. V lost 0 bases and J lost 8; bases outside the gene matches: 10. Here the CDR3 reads CASSLELQGRGGYTF. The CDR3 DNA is TGTGCCAGCAGCTTGGAGTTACAGGGGAGGGGAGGCTACACCTTC.

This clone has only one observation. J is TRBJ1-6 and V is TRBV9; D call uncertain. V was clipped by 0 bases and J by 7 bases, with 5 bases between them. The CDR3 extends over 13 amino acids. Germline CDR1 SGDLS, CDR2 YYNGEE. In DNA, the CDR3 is TGTGCCAGCAGCGTAGTGGGCAATTCACCCCTCCACTTT. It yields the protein CASSVVGNSPLHF.

The CDR3 is CASGKVGTQYF. CDR3 nucleotides: TGTGCCAGCGGCAAAGTTGGGACCCAGTACTTC. The rearrangement joins TRBV3-1 (or the pseudogene TRBV3-2) to TRBJ2-5; D unclear. With 8 bases removed from V and 7 bases from J, the gap between germline ends came to 11 bases. CDR1 is LGHDT and CDR2 is YNNKEL in the germline V gene (reference sequence). This CDR3 has 11 residues.

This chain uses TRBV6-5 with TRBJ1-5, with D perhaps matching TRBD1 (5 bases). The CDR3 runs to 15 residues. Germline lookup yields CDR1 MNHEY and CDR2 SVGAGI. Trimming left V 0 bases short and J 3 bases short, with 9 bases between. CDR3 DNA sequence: TGTGCCAGCAGTTACTCGACGGACAACAATCAGCCCCAGCATTTT. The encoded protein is CASSYSTDNNQPQHF.

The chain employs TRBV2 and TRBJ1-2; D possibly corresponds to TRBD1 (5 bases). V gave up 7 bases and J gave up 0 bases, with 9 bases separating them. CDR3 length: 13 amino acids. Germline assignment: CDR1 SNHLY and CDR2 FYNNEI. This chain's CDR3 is CASKGRANYGYTF. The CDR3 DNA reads TGTGCCAGCAAGGGGAGAGCTAACTATGGCTACACCTTC.

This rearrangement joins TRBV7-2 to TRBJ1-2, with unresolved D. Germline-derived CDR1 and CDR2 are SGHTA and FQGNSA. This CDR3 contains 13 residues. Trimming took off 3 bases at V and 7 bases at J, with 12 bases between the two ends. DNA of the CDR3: TGTGCCAGCAGCTTCCTTAATATGGGTGGCTACACCTTC. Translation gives CASSFLNMGGYTF.

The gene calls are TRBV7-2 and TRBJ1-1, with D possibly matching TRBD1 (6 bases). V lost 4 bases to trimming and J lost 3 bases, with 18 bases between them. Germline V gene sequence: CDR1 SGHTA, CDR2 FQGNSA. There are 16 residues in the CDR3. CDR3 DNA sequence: TGTGCCAGCAGCTCCTCCCCGGGGGCCGCGGACACTGAAGCTTTCTTT. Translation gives CASSSSPGAADTEAFF. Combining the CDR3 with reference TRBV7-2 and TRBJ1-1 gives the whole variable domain GAGVSQSPSNKVTEKGKDVELRCDPISGHTALYWYRQSLGQGLEFLIYFQGNSAPDKSGLPSDRFSAERTGGSVSTLTIQRTQQEDSAVYLCASSSSPGAADTEAFFGQGTRLTVV.

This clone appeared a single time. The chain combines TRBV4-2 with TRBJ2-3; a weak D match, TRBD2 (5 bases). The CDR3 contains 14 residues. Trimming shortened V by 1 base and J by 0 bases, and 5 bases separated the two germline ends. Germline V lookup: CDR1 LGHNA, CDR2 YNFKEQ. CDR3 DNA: TGTGCCAGCAGCCAAGGAGGGAGCACAGATACGCAGTATTTT. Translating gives CASSQGGSTDTQYF.